Listed below are T cell receptor beta chains from one sample, sequenced in a study of regulatory and conventional T cells in RAG deficiency. The data were produced by immunoSEQ multiplex PCR, yet TCRdb's version contains in-frame clones alone and is incomplete. The repertoire holds 20,000 or so clones, with 87% as singletons. These data also formed part of another study, on regulatory T cells.

What was sequenced was Tregs sorted from blood. The receptor source for this set is a human donor in good health. Both conserved end residues are part of each CDR3. The D gene is left open where the match is weak. Not all rows give a size; the values are once, few, many and, for expanded clones, a class.

TRBJ2-7,NA,TRBV28,NA,CASNLASYEQYF,TGTGCCAGCAATCTAGCATCCTACGAGCAGTACTTC
TRBJ1-1,NA,TRBV10-2,NA,CAISTQALNTEAFF,TGCGCCATCTCGACCCAAGCGCTGAACACTGAAGCTTTCTTT
TRBJ2-7,NA,TRBV5-1,NA,CASSLGQGYYEQYF,TGCGCCAGCAGCTTGGGGCAGGGCTACTACGAGCAGTACTTC
TRBJ2-7,NA,TRBV5-4,NA,CASSLHRGLSSYEQYF,TGTGCCAGCAGCTTACACAGGGGACTGAGCTCCTACGAGCAGTACTTC
TRBJ2-3,TRBD2,TRBV28,NA,CASRGGLAAFSQYF,TGTGCCAGCAGGGGCGGACTAGCGGCGTTTTCGCAGTATTTT
TRBJ1-6,TRBD1,TRBV6-5,NA,CASRDRVSVNSPLHF,TGTGCCAGCAGGGACAGGGTGAGTGTTAATTCACCCCTCCACTTT
TRBJ2-1,TRBD2,TRBV5-1,NA,CASSLAFAGGSDEQFF,TGCGCCAGCAGCTTGGCCTTTGCGGGGGGGTCGGATGAGCAGTTCTTC
TRBJ2-7,TRBD1,TRBV30,NA,CAWKRTGYEQYF,TGTGCCTGGAAAAGGACAGGCTACGAGCAGTACTTC
TRBJ2-7,NA,TRBV11-1,NA,CASSARQFEEQYF,TGTGCCAGCAGCGCGCGACAGTTTGAAGAGCAGTACTTC
TRBJ2-6,TRBD2,TRBV11-2,NA,CASSLAGGSGANVLTF,TGTGCCAGCAGCTTAGCGGGAGGCTCTGGGGCCAACGTCCTGACTTTC
TRBJ2-7,NA,TRBV5-6,NA,CASSPGQRSSYEQYF,TGTGCCAGCAGCCCAGGACAGAGGAGCTCCTACGAGCAGTACTTC
TRBJ2-5,TRBD2,TRBV6-1,NA,CASSDGGRTQETQYF,TGTGCCAGCAGTGACGGCGGGAGGACCCAAGAGACCCAGTACTTC
TRBJ1-4,TRBD1,TRBV5-1,NA,CASSSGDRPTNEKLFF,TGCGCCAGCAGCTCGGGGGACAGACCAACTAATGAAAAACTGTTTTTT
TRBJ1-1,NA,TRBV30,NA,CAWSPRGNTEAFF,TGTGCCTGGAGTCCTCGTGGGAACACTGAAGCTTTCTTT
TRBJ2-1,TRBD1,TRBV28,NA,CASSSGTGMYNEQFF,TGTGCCAGCAGTTCCGGGACAGGGATGTACAATGAGCAGTTCTTC
TRBJ1-3,NA,TRBV9,NA,CASSAHEGHQMLNTIYF,TGTGCCAGCAGCGCCCATGAGGGCCACCAAATGCTAAACACCATATATTTT
TRBJ1-5,TRBD1,TRBV2,NA,CASSRGTGPSNQPQHF,TGTGCCAGCAGTCGGGGGACAGGGCCGAGCAATCAGCCCCAGCATTTT
TRBJ1-6,TRBD1,TRBV9,NA,CASSGQGTVGSPLHF,TGTGCCAGCAGCGGACAGGGGACTGTGGGCTCACCCCTCCACTTT
TRBJ1-1,NA,TRBV30,NA,CAGHRVNTEAFF,TGTGCCGGACACAGGGTGAACACTGAAGCTTTCTTT
TRBJ1-1,NA,TRBV5-6,NA,CASSTYGQGKYTEAFF,TGTGCCAGCAGCACATATGGCCAGGGCAAATACACTGAAGCTTTCTTT
TRBJ2-3,TRBD2,TRBV5-1,NA,CASSPNPGLAVTDTQYF,TGCGCCAGCAGCCCGAATCCTGGACTAGCGGTCACAGATACGCAGTATTTT
TRBJ1-2,NA,TRBV5-4,NA,CASSPRYYGYTF,TGTGCCAGCAGCCCCAGGTACTATGGCTACACCTTC
TRBJ1-2,NA,TRBV5-6,once,CASSFRDNLGEGGYTF,TGTGCCAGCAGCTTCCGGGACAACCTCGGGGAGGGTGGCTACACCTTC
TRBJ2-5,TRBD1,TRBV9,NA,CASSVGSLGTEETQYF,TGTGCCAGCAGCGTAGGGAGCCTGGGGACAGAAGAGACCCAGTACTTC
TRBJ2-3,TRBD2,TRBV11-2,NA,CASSSLAGGGTDTQYF,TGTGCCAGCAGCTCACTAGCGGGGGGTGGCACAGATACGCAGTATTTT
TRBJ1-2,NA,TRBV6-1,NA,CASSVGAGVVSRGGGTF,TGTGCCAGCAGTGTGGGAGCAGGTGTCGTGTCGCGAGGAGGTGGCACCTTC
TRBJ2-6,TRBD2,TRBV29-1,NA,CSVDFGSGRGRAKPGANVLTF,TGCAGCGTTGACTTCGGGAGCGGGAGGGGCCGGGCGAAGCCTGGGGCCAACGTCCTGACTTTC
TRBJ1-2,NA,TRBV6-1,few,CASISGGGPSGYTF,TGTGCCAGCATCAGTGGGGGGGGTCCATCTGGCTACACCTTC
TRBJ1-4,NA,TRBV6-1,NA,CASSEQQPTNEKLFF,TGTGCCAGCAGTGAACAACAGCCAACTAATGAAAAACTGTTTTTT
TRBJ1-2,NA,TRBV20-1,NA,CSATQPYTF,TGCAGTGCTACTCAGCCCTACACCTTC
TRBJ2-7,NA,TRBV28,NA,CASSPAIPYEQYF,TGTGCCAGCAGTCCTGCCATCCCCTACGAGCAGTACTTC
TRBJ2-5,NA,TRBV9,NA,CASSVTGIETQYF,TGTGCCAGCAGCGTAACAGGCATAGAGACCCAGTACTTC
TRBJ2-1,TRBD2,TRBV7-3,NA,CASSLTSGRDEQFF,TGTGCCAGCAGCTTAACTAGCGGGAGGGACGAGCAGTTCTTC
TRBJ2-7,TRBD1,TRBV29-1,NA,CSVIWTGKSYEQYF,TGCAGCGTTATATGGACAGGGAAGTCCTACGAGCAGTACTTC
TRBJ1-1,NA,TRBV11-2,NA,CASSYRGGNTEAFF,TGTGCCAGCAGCTACCGGGGGGGTAACACTGAAGCTTTCTTT
TRBJ1-3,NA,TRBV6-5,NA,CASTRSSGNTIYF,TGTGCCAGCACCAGGAGCTCTGGAAACACCATATATTTT
TRBJ1-2,TRBD1,TRBV2,NA,CASSGTGWYGYTF,TGTGCCAGCAGTGGGACAGGGTGGTATGGCTACACCTTC
TRBJ2-7,NA,TRBV7-6,NA,CASSPGHSGPYEQYF,TGTGCCAGCAGCCCAGGACATTCAGGGCCCTACGAGCAGTACTTC
TRBJ2-1,NA,TRBV11-2,NA,CASSSRNLNEQFF,TGTGCCAGCAGCTCCCGTAACCTTAATGAGCAGTTCTTC
TRBJ2-1,TRBD2,TRBV5-4,NA,CASSRGYERGDYNEQFF,TGTGCCAGCAGCAGAGGTTATGAGCGGGGGGACTACAATGAGCAGTTCTTC
TRBJ1-1,NA,TRBV7-8,NA,CASSLYFRGAEAFF,TGTGCCAGCAGCCTCTACTTTCGGGGGGCTGAAGCTTTCTTT
TRBJ1-2,NA,TRBV5-5,NA,CASGDRPGGYTF,TGTGCCAGCGGGGACCGCCCGGGGGGCTACACCTTC
TRBJ2-7,NA,TRBV6-5,NA,CASRLGGASYEQYF,TGTGCCAGTAGGTTGGGCGGGGCCTCCTACGAGCAGTACTTC
TRBJ2-2,TRBD1,TRBV5-1,NA,CASSSQGAEEELFF,TGCGCCAGCAGCTCTCAGGGGGCGGAGGAGGAGCTGTTTTTT
TRBJ1-1,NA,TRBV6-1,NA,CASSDQGYTEAFF,TGTGCCAGCAGTGACCAGGGGTACACTGAAGCTTTCTTT
TRBJ1-1,NA,TRBV29-1,NA,CSATRATEAFF,TGCAGCGCAACCAGGGCTACTGAAGCTTTCTTT